Each of the 28 T cell receptor beta chains below was sequenced from the same sample in a study of follicular helper T cells after annual influenza vaccination. Time point meaning: 2015-2016 season, 7 days after influenza vaccination. Clones were read by immunoSEQ multiplex PCR, and TCRdb kept only the in-frame ones, dropping some. The sample contains over a thousand clones, approximately 80% of which appear only once. Specimen: CXCR5+ CD38+ circulating T follicular helper cells from blood, collected 7 days after influenza vaccination. Documented subset: circulating Tfh, non-naive CD4+CXCR5+PD-1+ (ICOS+CD38+ or ICOS-CD38-). These receptor sequences come from an adult who received the influenza vaccine.

Note on this clone: A read error may account for a junction end that differs from germline. V and J are TRBV6-5 and TRBJ2-1, with a possible D match to TRBD2 (6 bases). The CDR3 loop spans 13 amino acids. Germline CDR1 reads MNHEY; CDR2 reads SVGAGI. For the CDR3, the DNA is TGTGCCAGCAGCCTCGAGAGGTATCGGGAGCTGTTCTTC. This translates into CASSLERYRELFF.

This chain joins TRBV21-1 and TRBJ2-7. TRBV21-1 is termed a pseudogene. The CDR3 totals 15 residues. In DNA, the CDR3 is TGTGCCAGCAGCAAAGGGCACTCCTTTTCCTACGAGCAGTACTTC. Encoded protein: CASSKGHSFSYEQYF.

The chain couples TRBV2 to TRBJ1-1, with D uncertain. The CDR3 extends over 12 amino acids. V shed 5 bases and J shed 6 bases, with 10 bases lying between them. The germline gives CDR1 SNHLY, CDR2 FYNNEI. The CDR3 here is CASSMGQPEAFF. CDR3 nucleotides: TGTGCCAGCAGTATGGGCCAGCCTGAAGCTTTCTTT.

This chain uses TRBV5-1 with TRBJ2-7; unclear D gene. Germline values: CDR1 SGHRS, CDR2 YFSETQ. CDR3 size: 12 residues. Trimming cost V 4 bases and J 1 base, with 6 bases left between them. This chain's CDR3 is CASSLESYEQYF. The CDR3 DNA reads TGCGCCAGCAGCCTAGAGTCCTACGAGCAGTACTTC.

The chain carries TRBV4-1 and TRBJ2-3; TRBD1 agrees at 8 bases. The CDR3 length is 18 residues. CDR1 and CDR2 from the germline V gene are MGHRA and YSYEKL. With 1 base clipped from V and 6 bases from J, the junction kept 15 bases outside the gene matches. The CDR3 coding sequence is TGCGCCAGCAGCCAAGGATCCGACAGGGGATCTTTTTTGGATACGCAGTATTTT. This encodes CASSQGSDRGSFLDTQYF.

The V gene is TRBV2, the J gene TRBJ2-2; perhaps TRBD2 as D (6 bases). V was pared by 6 bases and J by 5 bases, with 10 bases between. Germline V gives CDR1 SNHLY, CDR2 FYNNEI. This CDR3 has 13 residues. The CDR3 DNA reads as TGTGCCAGCAGGCGGGATCAAACCGGGGAGCTGTTTTTT. It encodes CASRRDQTGELFF. Full variable domain (missing parts from reference TRBV2 and TRBJ2-2): EPEVTQTPSHQVTQMGQEVILRCVPISNHLYFYWYRQILGQKVEFLVSFYNNEISEKSEIFDDQFSVERPDGSNFTLKIRSTKLEDSAMYFCASRRDQTGELFFGEGSRLTVL.

The rearrangement links TRBV7-8 to TRBJ1-3; TRBD1 matches 11 bases. Germline CDR1 reads SGHVS; CDR2 reads FQNEAQ. CDR3 length: 17 amino acids. Germline trimming cut 5 bases from V and 2 bases from J; bases unmatched to any gene: 8. DNA of the CDR3: TGTGCCAGCAGCGCCCGGGACAGGGGGTTTGCTGGAAACACCATATATTTT. This codes for CASSARDRGFAGNTIYF.

With regard to this clone: One end of the junction varies from germline; a read error may be responsible. The rearrangement joins TRBV5-4 to TRBJ1-3, with D possibly being TRBD1 (6 bases). Germline CDR1 and CDR2: SGHNT and YYREEE (reference sequence). The CDR3 has 12 amino acids. The CDR3 spells CASSSTGQRLNF. The CDR3 bases are TGTGCCAGCAGTAGCACAGGGCAGAGGCTGAATTTT.

The rearrangement links TRBV9 to TRBJ2-6; tentatively, D is TRBD2 (5 bases). CDR1 is SGDLS, CDR2 YYNGEE, per germline. V dropped 3 bases and J dropped 0 bases, with 10 bases sitting between them. This CDR3 comprises 16 residues. The CDR3 bases are TGTGCCAGCAGCGCCCCCCGGGGCTCTGGGGCCAACGTCCTGACTTTC. Translated, it gives CASSAPRGSGANVLTF.

This chain connects TRBV29-1 to TRBJ1-1; 7 bases align to TRBD1. Germline trimming cut 6 bases from V and 2 bases from J; bases unmatched to any gene: 9. The CDR3 sequence is 14 residues long. Germline V gives CDR1 SQVTM, CDR2 ANQGSEA. CDR3 region: CSVLQGVGNTEAFF. As DNA, the CDR3 is TGCAGCGTACTCCAGGGGGTTGGTAACACTGAAGCTTTCTTT.

This clone was detected once. This chain uses TRBV20-1 with TRBJ2-3; tentative D call: TRBD1 (6 bases). Trimming removed 5 bases at V and 5 bases at J, with 8 bases between. From germline, CDR1 is DFQATT and CDR2 SNEGSKA (reference sequence). The CDR3 contains 11 residues. The CDR3 sequence: CSAGDIDTQYF. Written as DNA, the CDR3 is TGCAGTGCTGGGGACATAGATACGCAGTATTTT.

The chain uses TRBV5-4 and TRBJ2-3; TRBD2 matches at 10 bases. This CDR3 has 16 residues. From germline, CDR1 is SGHNT and CDR2 YYREEE (reference sequence). J lost 0 bases, V lost 4 bases, and 5 bases had no gene match. The CDR3 DNA reads TGTGCCAGCAGCCTAGGGACTAGCGCCAGCACAGATACGCAGTATTTT. Translating it yields CASSLGTSASTDTQYF.

This clone occurred once. The rearrangement joins TRBV7-6 to TRBJ2-2, with unresolved D. Trimming removed 2 bases from V and 4 bases from J, with 14 bases in between. This CDR3 is built from 16 residues. Germline V gene sequence: CDR1 SGHVS, CDR2 FNYEAQ. DNA for the CDR3: TGTGCCAGCAGCTTAACCCCGGGCGTCAGCACCGGGGAGCTGTTTTTT. Translation: CASSLTPGVSTGELFF.

The chain uses TRBV7-9 and TRBJ1-1; D may be TRBD1 (6 bases). CDR3 length: 13 residues. The V end was cut by 4 bases, the J end by 5 bases, with 11 bases between. Germline V CDR1 and CDR2: SEHNR, FQNEAQ (reference sequence). CDR3 nucleotide sequence: TGTGCCAGCAGCTCCCAAGGGGGGACTGAAGCTTTCTTT. The encoded protein is CASSSQGGTEAFF. The full variable domain, in which reference TRBV7-9 and TRBJ1-1 provide the parts outside the CDR3, is DTGVSQNPRHKITKRGQNVTFRCDPISEHNRLYWYRQTLGQGPEFLTYFQNEAQLEKSRLLSDRFSAERPKGSFSTLEIQRTEQGDSAMYLCASSSQGGTEAFFGQGTRLTVV.

The rearrangement uses TRBV27 and TRBJ1-1; the match to TRBD1 covers 9 bases. The germline V gene encodes CDR1 MNHEY and CDR2 SMNVEV (reference sequence). There are 16 residues in the CDR3. After removal of 3 bases from V and 1 base from J, the junction contained 6 bases not matched to a gene. CDR3 in amino acids: CASSFRQGGRNTEAFF. The CDR3 bases are TGTGCCAGCAGTTTCCGACAGGGGGGTAGGAACACTGAAGCTTTCTTT.

The chain recombines TRBV5-4 with TRBJ2-3; 7 bases fit TRBD1. CDR3 length: 14 residues. Germline V gene data show CDR1 as SGHNT and CDR2 as YYREEE (reference sequence). The J segment lost 2 bases and the V segment lost 5 bases, leaving 5 bases of the junction unmatched. In DNA, the CDR3 is TGTGCCAGCAGACCCGACAGGGCCACAGATACGCAGTATTTT. It specifies CASRPDRATDTQYF.

This sequence joins TRBV25-1 and TRBJ1-4; TRBD1 matches 8 bases. J lost 4 bases, V lost 6 bases, and 4 bases had no gene match. This CDR3 has 14 amino acids. Germline values: CDR1 MGHDK, CDR2 SYGVNS. Written as DNA, the CDR3 is TGTGCCAGCAGGCGGGGACAGGATAATGAAAAACTGTTTTTT. It specifies CASRRGQDNEKLFF.

V gene TRBV5-1 combines with J gene TRBJ2-1; the D gene could be TRBD1 or TRBD2 (7 bases each). The CDR3 has 15 amino acids. V lost 6 bases, J lost 5 bases, and 18 bases lay in between. Germline V gives CDR1 SGHRS, CDR2 YFSETQ. Here the CDR3 reads CASKPRGGDNNEQFF. For the CDR3, the DNA is TGCGCCAGCAAACCCAGGGGGGGAGACAACAATGAGCAGTTCTTC.

V usage is TRBV19 and J usage is TRBJ1-4, with D perhaps TRBD1 (6 bases). Germline CDR1 and CDR2: LNHDA and SQIVND (reference sequence). This CDR3 spans 14 amino acids. V shed 7 bases and J shed 7 bases, with 16 bases lying between them. The CDR3: CASKTGRGGEKLFF. Written as DNA, the CDR3 is TGTGCCAGTAAGACAGGACGTGGGGGTGAAAAACTGTTTTTT.

This clone was seen a single time. V gene TRBV29-1 combines with J gene TRBJ2-1, with 7 nucleotides matching TRBD2. Germline V gene data show CDR1 as SQVTM and CDR2 as ANQGSEA. V was clipped by 1 base and J by 8 bases; unmatched bases: 11. This CDR3 comprises 15 residues. Here the CDR3 DNA reads TGCAGCGTTGAAGGTTCGCGGGAGATCTTCGATGAGCAGTTCTTC. Translating gives CSVEGSREIFDEQFF.

The chain has TRBV20-1 and TRBJ2-4; D ambiguous. From germline, CDR1 is DFQATT and CDR2 SNEGSKA (reference sequence). Trimming cost V 6 bases and J 3 bases, with 3 bases left between them. There are 10 residues in the CDR3. As DNA, the CDR3 is TGCAGTGCCCTCAAAAACATTCAGTACTTC. It codes for CSALKNIQYF.

This clone was detected only a few times. The rearrangement uses TRBV2 and TRBJ1-5, with D possibly TRBD1 on 6 matching bases. CDR3 length equals 14 residues. Germline-derived CDR1 and CDR2 are SNHLY and FYNNEI. Deletions cut 7 bases from V and 2 bases from J, with 12 bases between. Written as DNA, the CDR3 is TGTGCCAGCAACAGGGAGTACGGCAATCAGCCCCAGCATTTT. Its protein is CASNREYGNQPQHF.

The chain couples TRBV21-1 to TRBJ1-2. TRBV21-1 is deemed a pseudogene. The CDR3 spans 17 residues. CDR3 in DNA: TGTGCCAGCAGCCTCTCAAGGTCCCGAGACGACGTCCCAGTCGGACTCTTC. It specifies CASSLSRSRDDVPVGLF.

The chain links TRBV6-1 to TRBJ1-3, with D unclear. The CDR3 loop spans 18 amino acids. Per the germline V gene, CDR1 is MNHNS and CDR2 is SASEGT. Trimming left V 1 base short and J 5 bases short, with 21 bases between. CDR3 in DNA: TGTGCCAGCAGTGAAGATGTTACGATCCGAGGTACGAGAAACACCATATATTTT. Translated: CASSEDVTIRGTRNTIYF.

The chain uses TRBV5-8 and TRBJ1-5; D remains ambiguous. V dropped 4 bases and J dropped 10 bases, with 12 bases sitting between them. The CDR3 is 12 amino acids. Per the germline V gene, CDR1 is SGHTS and CDR2 is YDEGEE. As DNA, the CDR3 is TGTGCCAGCAGCCGGCGTATGGGACCCCAGCATTTT. Residues: CASSRRMGPQHF.

V gene TRBV7-2 combines with J gene TRBJ2-3, with D uncertain. The germline V gene has CDR1 SGHTA and CDR2 FQGNSA. This CDR3 comprises 14 residues. Trimming removed 1 base from V and 3 bases from J, with 8 bases in between. CDR3 nucleotide sequence: TGTGCCAGCAGCTTAGTGTCTAGGACAGATACGCAGTATTTT. Translating it yields CASSLVSRTDTQYF.

V and J are TRBV27 and TRBJ1-1; TRBD1 might be the D (5 bases). CDR1 and CDR2 from the germline V gene are MNHEY and SMNVEV (reference sequence). The CDR3 consists of 16 residues. The ends were cut back, 3 bases at V and 4 bases at J, with 18 bases in the middle. This CDR3 reads CASSLGRTQGVTEAFF. DNA for the CDR3: TGTGCCAGCAGTTTGGGACGGACCCAGGGAGTCACTGAAGCTTTCTTT.

The chain has TRBV15 and TRBJ2-7; the D gene could be TRBD1 or TRBD2 (7 bases each). V was clipped by 1 base and J by 3 bases, with 22 bases between them. Germline-derived CDR1 and CDR2 are LNHNV and YYDKDF (reference sequence). The CDR3 consists of 18 residues. This chain's CDR3 is CATSRGSGGRAGSYEQYF. In DNA, the CDR3 is TGTGCCACCAGCAGAGGGTCAGGGGGACGAGCGGGGAGCTACGAGCAGTACTTC.